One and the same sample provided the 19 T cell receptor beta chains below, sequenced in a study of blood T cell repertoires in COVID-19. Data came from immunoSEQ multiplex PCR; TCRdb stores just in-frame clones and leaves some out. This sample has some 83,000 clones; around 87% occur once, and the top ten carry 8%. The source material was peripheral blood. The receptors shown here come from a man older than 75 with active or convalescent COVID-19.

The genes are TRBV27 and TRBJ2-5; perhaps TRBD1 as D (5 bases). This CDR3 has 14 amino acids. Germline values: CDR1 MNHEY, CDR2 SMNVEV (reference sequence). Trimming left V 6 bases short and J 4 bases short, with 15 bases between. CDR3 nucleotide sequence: TGTGCCAGCAGCCGAGCGACAGTGGGAGAGACCCAGTACTTC. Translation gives CASSRATVGETQYF.

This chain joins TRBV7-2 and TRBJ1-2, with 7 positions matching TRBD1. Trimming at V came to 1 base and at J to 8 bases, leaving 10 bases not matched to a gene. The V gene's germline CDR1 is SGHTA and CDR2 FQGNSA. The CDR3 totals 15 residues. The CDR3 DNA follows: TGTGCCAGCAGCTTAGAAGGGGGCAGGTTCGGCGGCTACACCTTC. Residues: CASSLEGGRFGGYTF.

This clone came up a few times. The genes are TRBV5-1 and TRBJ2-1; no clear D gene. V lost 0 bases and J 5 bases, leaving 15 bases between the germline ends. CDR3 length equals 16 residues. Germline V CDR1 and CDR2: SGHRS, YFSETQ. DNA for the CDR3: TGCGCCAGCAGCTTGGACGCGCTCTCGTATGACAATGAGCAGTTCTTC. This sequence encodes CASSLDALSYDNEQFF.

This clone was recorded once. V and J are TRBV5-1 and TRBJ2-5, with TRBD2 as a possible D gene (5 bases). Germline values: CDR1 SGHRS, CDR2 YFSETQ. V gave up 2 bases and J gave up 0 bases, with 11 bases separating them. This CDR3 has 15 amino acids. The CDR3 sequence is CASSLGLAHQETQYF. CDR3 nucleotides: TGCGCCAGCAGCTTAGGCCTAGCCCACCAAGAGACCCAGTACTTC.

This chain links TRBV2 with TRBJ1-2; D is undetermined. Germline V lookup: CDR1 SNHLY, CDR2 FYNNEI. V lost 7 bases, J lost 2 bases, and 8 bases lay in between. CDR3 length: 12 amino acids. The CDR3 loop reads CASTRSNYGYTF. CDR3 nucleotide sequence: TGTGCCAGCACCCGGTCCAACTATGGCTACACCTTC.

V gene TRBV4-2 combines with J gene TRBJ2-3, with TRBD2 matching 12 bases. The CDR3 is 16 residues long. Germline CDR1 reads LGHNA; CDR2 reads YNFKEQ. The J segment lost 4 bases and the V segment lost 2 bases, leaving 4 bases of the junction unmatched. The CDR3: CASSQTSGGNPDTQYF. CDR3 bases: TGTGCCAGCAGCCAAACTAGCGGGGGGAACCCAGATACGCAGTATTTT.

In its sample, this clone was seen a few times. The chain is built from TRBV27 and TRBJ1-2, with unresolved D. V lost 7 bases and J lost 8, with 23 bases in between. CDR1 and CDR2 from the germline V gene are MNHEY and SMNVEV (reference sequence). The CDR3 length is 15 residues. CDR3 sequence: CASKQVRDSTKGYTF. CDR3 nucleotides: TGTGCCAGCAAACAAGTAAGAGATTCTACTAAAGGCTACACCTTC.

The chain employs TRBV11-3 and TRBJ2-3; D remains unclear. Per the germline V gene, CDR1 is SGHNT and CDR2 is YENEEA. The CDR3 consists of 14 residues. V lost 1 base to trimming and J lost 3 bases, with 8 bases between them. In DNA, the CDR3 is TGTGCCAGCAGCTTAGGAGGTGGAACAGATACGCAGTATTTT. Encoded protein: CASSLGGGTDTQYF. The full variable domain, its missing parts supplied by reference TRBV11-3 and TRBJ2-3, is EAGVVQSPRYKIIEKKQPVAFWCNPISGHNTLYWYLQNLGQGPELLIRYENEEAVDDSQLPKDRFSAERLKGVDSTLKIQPAELGDSAVYLCASSLGGGTDTQYFGPGTRLTVL.

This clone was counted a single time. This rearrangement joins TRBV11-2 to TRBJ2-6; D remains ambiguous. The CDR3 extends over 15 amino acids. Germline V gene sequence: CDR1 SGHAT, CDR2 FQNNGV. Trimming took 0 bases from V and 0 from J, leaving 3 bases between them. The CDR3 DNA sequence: TGTGCCAGCAGCTTAGAGGCCTCTGGGGCCAACGTCCTGACTTTC. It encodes CASSLEASGANVLTF. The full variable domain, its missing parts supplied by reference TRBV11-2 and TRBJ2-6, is EAGVAQSPRYKIIEKRQSVAFWCNPISGHATLYWYQQILGQGPKLLIQFQNNGVVDDSQLPKDRFSAERLKGVDSTLKIQPAKLEDSAVYLCASSLEASGANVLTFGAGSRLTVL.

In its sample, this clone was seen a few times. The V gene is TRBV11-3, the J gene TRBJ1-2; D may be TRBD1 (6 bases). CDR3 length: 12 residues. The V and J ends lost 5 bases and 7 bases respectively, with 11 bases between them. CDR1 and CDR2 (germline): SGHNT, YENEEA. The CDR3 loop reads CASSNTGLGYTF. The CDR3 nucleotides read TGTGCCAGCAGCAACACAGGGCTTGGCTACACCTTC.

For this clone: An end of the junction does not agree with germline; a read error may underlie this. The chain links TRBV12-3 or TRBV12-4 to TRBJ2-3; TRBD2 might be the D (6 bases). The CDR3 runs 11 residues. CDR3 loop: CASSHGAVGGF. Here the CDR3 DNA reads TGTGCCAGCTCCCACGGGGCTGTGGGAGGTTTT.

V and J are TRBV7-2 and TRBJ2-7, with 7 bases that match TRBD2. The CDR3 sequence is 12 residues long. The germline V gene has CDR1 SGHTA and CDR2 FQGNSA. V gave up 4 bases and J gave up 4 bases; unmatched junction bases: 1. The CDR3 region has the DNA TGTGCCAGCAGCTGGGGGGGGTACGAGCAGTACGTC. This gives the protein CASSWGGYEQYV.

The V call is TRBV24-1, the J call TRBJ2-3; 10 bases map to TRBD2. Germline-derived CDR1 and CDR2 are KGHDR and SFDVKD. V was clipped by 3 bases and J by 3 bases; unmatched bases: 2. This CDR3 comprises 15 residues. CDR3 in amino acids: CATSDQAGGTDTQYF. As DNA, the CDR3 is TGTGCCACCAGTGATCAAGCGGGAGGGACAGATACGCAGTATTTT.

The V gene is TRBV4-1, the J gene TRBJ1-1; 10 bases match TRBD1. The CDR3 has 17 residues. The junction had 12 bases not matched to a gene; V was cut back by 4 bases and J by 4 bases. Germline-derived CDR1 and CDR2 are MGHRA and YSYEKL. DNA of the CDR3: TGCGCCAGCAGCCCGCCATCGTACCGGACAGGGGGCACTGAAGCTTTCTTT. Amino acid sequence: CASSPPSYRTGGTEAFF.

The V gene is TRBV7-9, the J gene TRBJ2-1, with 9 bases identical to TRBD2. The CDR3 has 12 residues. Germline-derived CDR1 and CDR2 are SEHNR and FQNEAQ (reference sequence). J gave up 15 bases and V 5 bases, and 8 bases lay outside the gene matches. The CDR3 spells CASSPDSGSAFF. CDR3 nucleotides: TGTGCCAGCAGCCCCGATAGCGGGAGCGCGTTCTTC.

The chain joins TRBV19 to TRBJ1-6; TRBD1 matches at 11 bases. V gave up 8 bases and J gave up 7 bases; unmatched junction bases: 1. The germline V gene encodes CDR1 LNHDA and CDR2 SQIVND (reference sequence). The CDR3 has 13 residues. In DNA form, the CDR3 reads TGTGCCAGTGGGACAGGGGGAAATTCACCCCTCCACTTT. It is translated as CASGTGGNSPLHF. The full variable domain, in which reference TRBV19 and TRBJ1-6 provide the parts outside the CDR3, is DGGITQSPKYLFRKEGQNVTLSCEQNLNHDAMYWYRQDPGQGLRLIYYSQIVNDFQKGDIAEGYSVSREKKESFPLTVTSAQKNPTAFYLCASGTGGNSPLHFGNGTRLTVT.

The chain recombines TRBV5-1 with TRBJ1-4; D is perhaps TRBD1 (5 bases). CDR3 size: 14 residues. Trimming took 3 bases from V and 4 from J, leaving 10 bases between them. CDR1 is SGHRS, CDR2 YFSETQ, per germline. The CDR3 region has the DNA TGCGCCAGCAGCTCGGGGGGGATTAATGAAAAACTGTTTTTT. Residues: CASSSGGINEKLFF.

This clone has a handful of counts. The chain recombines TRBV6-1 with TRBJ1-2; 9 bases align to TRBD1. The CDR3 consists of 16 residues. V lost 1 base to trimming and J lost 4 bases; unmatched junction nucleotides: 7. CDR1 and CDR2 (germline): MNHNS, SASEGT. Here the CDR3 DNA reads TGTGCCAGCAGTGAAGGGACAGGGGAGCTGGGCTATGGCTACACCTTC. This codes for CASSEGTGELGYGYTF.

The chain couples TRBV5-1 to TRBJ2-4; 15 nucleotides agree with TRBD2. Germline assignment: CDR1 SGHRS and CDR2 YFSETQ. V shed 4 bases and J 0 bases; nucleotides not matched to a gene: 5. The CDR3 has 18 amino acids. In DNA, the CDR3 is TGCGCCAGCAGCCTTGGACTAGCGGGAGGGGTAGCCAAAAACATTCAGTACTTC. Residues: CASSLGLAGGVAKNIQYF.